Listed below are T cell receptor beta chains from one sample, sequenced in a study of control samples from healthy donors and cancer patients. The method was immunoSEQ multiplex PCR; TCRdb's version includes in-frame clones alone and lacks a portion of them. The sample yields 120,000 or so clones, over 75% seen once. Sequencing was done on a sample of blood. The receptors derive from a man younger than 35 in good health. The CDR3 runs from the conserved cysteine through the conserved F or W. The order of the fields is J gene, D gene, V gene, clone size, CDR3 DNA, CDR3 protein. The D gene is left open where the match is weak. Expanded clones get a size class; other rows say once, few or many, or leave the size out.

>TRBJ2-1|NA|TRBV5-1|NA
TGCGCCAGCAGCTTGGCCGGGGGTAACTACAATGAGCAGTTCTTC
CASSLAGGNYNEQFF
>TRBJ1-2|NA|TRBV12-5|NA
TGTGCTAGTGGTTTGGTAATTATGTCAGGTGGGTTGAGTGGCTACACCTTC
CASGLVIMSGGLSGYTF
>TRBJ1-2|NA|TRBV2|NA
TGTGCCAGCAGTGAACACAGGGACAACTATGGCTACACCTTC
CASSEHRDNYGYTF
>TRBJ2-3|NA|TRBV6-5|NA
TGTGCCAGCAGTTACTCGTGGACAGATACGCAGTATTTT
CASSYSWTDTQYF
>TRBJ1-1|TRBD1|TRBV6-5|few
TGTGCCAGCAGTCTACAGGGGTTCGTCGCTGAAGCTTTCTTT
CASSLQGFVAEAFF
>TRBJ1-1|NA|TRBV12-3/TRBV12-4|NA
TGTGCCAGCAGCCCAAGGGATAACACTGAAGCTTTCTTT
CASSPRDNTEAFF
>TRBJ2-1|TRBD2|TRBV6-1|NA
TGTGCCAGCAGTGAGGGGGGGTACTACGAGCAGTTCTTC
CASSEGGYYEQFF
>TRBJ1-2|TRBD1|TRBV5-1|NA
TGCGCCAGCAGCTTGGCCGAGGGACAGGGAAACTATGGCTACACCTTC
CASSLAEGQGNYGYTF
>TRBJ2-5|NA|TRBV28|NA
TGTGCCAGCAGTCTGAGAGAGACCCAGTACTTC
CASSLRETQYF
>TRBJ2-3|NA|TRBV14|NA
TGTGCCAGCAGCCTAGCAAGTACTAGCACAGATACGCAGTATTTT
CASSLASTSTDTQYF
>TRBJ2-1|TRBD1|TRBV7-3|NA
TGTGCCAGCAGCTTACTGACAGGGGACAATGAGCAGTTCTTC
CASSLLTGDNEQFF
>TRBJ2-7|TRBD2|TRBV29-1|once
TGCAGCGTTGAAGGGGGGGGTTACGAGCAGTACTTC
CSVEGGGYEQYF
>TRBJ2-7|TRBD1|TRBV11-2|NA
TGTGCCAGCAGTCGGGACAGGGCTTACGAGCAGTACTTC
CASSRDRAYEQYF
>TRBJ1-5|NA|TRBV25-1|NA
TGTGCCAGCAGCCAATATAGCAATCAGCCCCAGCATTTT
CASSQYSNQPQHF
>TRBJ2-2|NA|TRBV24-1|NA
TGTGCCACCAGTGAAAGGAATCCGAACACCGGGGAGCTGTTTTTT
CATSERNPNTGELFF
>TRBJ2-7|TRBD2|TRBV7-9|NA
TGTGCCAGCAGCTCGACCGGGACTAGCGGGAGCACGCCCTACGAGCAGTACTTC
CASSSTGTSGSTPYEQYF
>TRBJ2-1|NA|TRBV12-3/TRBV12-4|NA
TGTGCCGGGGGCTCCTACAATGAGCAGTTCTTC
CAGGSYNEQFF
>TRBJ1-4|NA|TRBV18|NA
TGTGCCAGCTCGCCGACAGGTCAGGGGAATGGTCTGTTTTTT
CASSPTGQGNGLFF
>TRBJ1-1|NA|TRBV3-1/TRBV3-2|NA
TGTGCCAGCAGCCAAGAATTGGTAGGGAGTGCTTTCTTT
CASSQELVGSAFF
>TRBJ1-6|TRBD1|TRBV11-2|NA
TGTGCCAGCAGCTTAGATTGGACAGGAACTAATTCACCCCTCCACTTT
CASSLDWTGTNSPLHF
>TRBJ2-5|TRBD1|TRBV19|NA
TGTGCCAGTAGTAGTAGACAGGGGGCAGGGGAGACCCAGTACTTC
CASSSRQGAGETQYF
>TRBJ1-5|NA|TRBV3-1/TRBV3-2|NA
TGTGCCAGCAGCCTTCTGGTCTCGGGGCCCCAGCATTTT
CASSLLVSGPQHF
>TRBJ1-1|NA|TRBV5-1|NA
TGCGCCAGCAGCTTTTCCTGGACGGGGAACACTGAAGCTTTCTTT
CASSFSWTGNTEAFF
>TRBJ1-5|NA|TRBV6-1|NA
TGTGCCAGCAGTGGACCCCTGGGGAATAGCAATCAGCCCCAGCATTTT
CASSGPLGNSNQPQHF
>TRBJ1-4|NA|TRBV7-9|NA
TGTGCCAGCAGCCCCGGTCTCTCACGTCCTAATGAAAAACTGTTTTTT
CASSPGLSRPNEKLFF
>TRBJ2-3|NA|TRBV30|NA
TGTGCGCTGGGCGGGGGCGCAGATACGCAGTATTTT
CALGGGADTQYF
>TRBJ2-7|TRBD1|TRBV18|NA
TGTGCCAGCTCACCTCAGAAGGACAGGGTTATCTACGAGCAGTACTTC
CASSPQKDRVIYEQYF
>TRBJ1-4|NA|TRBV10-2|NA
TGCGCCAGCAGTGAGCAGGGCGGACGGGAAAAACTGTTTTTT
CASSEQGGREKLFF
>TRBJ1-5|NA|TRBV7-9|NA
TGTGCCAGCAGCCCTTTGGGGTCCAATCAGCCCCAGCATTTT
CASSPLGSNQPQHF
>TRBJ1-4|TRBD1|TRBV10-3|NA
TGTGCCATCAGTACGGGGACAGGGGGAGATGAAAAACTGTTTTTT
CAISTGTGGDEKLFF
>TRBJ2-7|TRBD2|TRBV9|NA
TGTGCCAGCAGCGTAGGGGCTAGCGGGAGTAGGTCCTACGAGCAGTACTTC
CASSVGASGSRSYEQYF
>TRBJ1-2|NA|TRBV12-5|NA
TGTGCTAGTGGTTTGGTTCTACAGGGAAACTATGGCTACACCTTC
CASGLVLQGNYGYTF
>TRBJ1-4|NA|TRBV3-1/TRBV3-2|NA
TGTGCCAGCAGCCAAGTTGTTAGTAGAGCTAATGAAAAACTGTTTTTT
CASSQVVSRANEKLFF
>TRBJ2-7|NA|TRBV25-1|NA
TGTGCCAGCAGTAACCCTTCCGGGACGGCTACACCGCAGTACTTC
CASSNPSGTATPQYF
>TRBJ1-1|NA|TRBV28|few
TGTGCCAGCAGTTTACCAGGGACCGTGAACACTGAAGCTTTCTTT
CASSLPGTVNTEAFF
>TRBJ2-5|NA|TRBV7-9|once
TGTGCCAGCCTAGGGACGACGGTCCAAGAGACCCAGTACTTC
CASLGTTVQETQYF
>TRBJ2-7|NA|TRBV4-1|NA
TGCGCCAGCAGCCAGAGGGCAGGGGACCCCTACGAGCAGTACTTC
CASSQRAGDPYEQYF
>TRBJ1-1|NA|TRBV25-1|NA
TGTGCCAGTGGTTACCGGGCCGCTGAAGCTTTCTTT
CASGYRAAEAFF
>TRBJ2-1|NA|TRBV19|NA
TGTGCCAGTAGTATAGTTTTGGAAAATGAGCAGTTCTTC
CASSIVLENEQFF
>TRBJ2-5|NA|TRBV28|NA
TGTGCCAGCAGTCCACTAGGCCAGGAGACCCAGTACTTC
CASSPLGQETQYF
>TRBJ1-6|TRBD1|TRBV30|NA
TGTGCCCGACGACAGGGCTATAATTCACCCCTCCACTTT
CARRQGYNSPLHF
>TRBJ1-5|NA|TRBV7-9|few
TGTGCCAGCAGCCCCCCCTTGGGGCCCCAGCATTTT
CASSPPLGPQHF
>TRBJ2-6|NA|TRBV9|NA
TGTGCCAGCAGCGCATATTCAAGCTCTGGGGCCAACGTCCTGACTTTC
CASSAYSSSGANVLTF
>TRBJ2-7|NA|TRBV6-2/TRBV6-3|NA
TGTGCCAGCAGTTACTCTCCCTACGAGCAGTACTTC
CASSYSPYEQYF
>TRBJ1-2|NA|TRBV30|NA
TGTGCCTGGAGTCCCGTTATCGGACCTAACTATGGCTACACCTTC
CAWSPVIGPNYGYTF
>TRBJ2-7|NA|TRBV6-5|few
TGTGCCAGCAGTTACTCCGTCAGAGGGAACTACGAGCAGTACTTC
CASSYSVRGNYEQYF
>TRBJ2-7|TRBD2|TRBV2|few
TGTGCCAGCAGTGGACTAGCGGGAGGTACGAGCTCCTACGAGCAGTACTTC
CASSGLAGGTSSYEQYF
>TRBJ1-2|NA|TRBV5-4|NA
TGTGCCAGCAGCTTGAGCAGGGAAAACTATGGCTACACCTTC
CASSLSRENYGYTF
>TRBJ1-5|NA|TRBV28|NA
TGTGCCAGCAGTTTGCTGGCAGGGGACGGTCAGCCCCAGCATTTT
CASSLLAGDGQPQHF
>TRBJ2-7|NA|TRBV7-9|NA
TGTGCCAGCACCTCGGACACCTCCTACGAGCAGTACTTC
CASTSDTSYEQYF
>TRBJ1-3|TRBD1|TRBV11-2|NA
TGTGCCAGCAGCCCCCGGGACAGCTCTGGAAACACCATATATTTT
CASSPRDSSGNTIYF
>TRBJ1-4|NA|TRBV7-9|NA
TGTACCAGCAGCCCAGCAGAAAAACTGTTTTTT
CTSSPAEKLFF
>TRBJ2-7|TRBD1|TRBV6-5|NA
TGTGCCAGCAGTTACTCGATGGGACAGGGCTACGAGCAGTACTTC
CASSYSMGQGYEQYF
>TRBJ2-7|NA|TRBV10-1|NA
TGCGCCAGCAGCACAGGGAACGGCTACGAGCAGTACTTC
CASSTGNGYEQYF